This TCR beta chain was retrieved from a study of blood T cell repertoires in COVID-19. Study information: The United States, Italy and Spain were the sources of the acute and convalescent COVID-19 samples. T cells, B-cell-depleted T cells, or PBMCs supplied cDNA or gDNA.

In the authors' workflow: Nucleated cell number was recorded as an estimate derived from reference gene primer amplification. TCRdb's table, derived via immunoSEQ multiplex PCR, lists solely in-frame clones and lacks some. V and J calls and clone size are copied from that table; D and trimming were computed from the DNA. Seen here are about 110,000 clones, 75% to 90% observed once, and the top ten hold approximately 7.9%. The germline V gene has CDR1 LNHNV and CDR2 YYDKDF (reference sequence). The CDR3 loop spans 18 amino acids. V shed 5 bases and J 2 bases; nucleotides not matched to a gene: 10. The source of this sequence is a man aged 65-85 years with acute or convalescent COVID-19. Source material: peripheral blood. The V call is TRBV15, the J call TRBJ2-3, with TRBD2 identical over 13 bases. The CDR3 here is CATSGRLAGGGFTDTQYF. In DNA, the CDR3 is TGTGCCACCAGCGGGCGACTAGCGGGAGGAGGCTTCACAGATACGCAGTATTTT.